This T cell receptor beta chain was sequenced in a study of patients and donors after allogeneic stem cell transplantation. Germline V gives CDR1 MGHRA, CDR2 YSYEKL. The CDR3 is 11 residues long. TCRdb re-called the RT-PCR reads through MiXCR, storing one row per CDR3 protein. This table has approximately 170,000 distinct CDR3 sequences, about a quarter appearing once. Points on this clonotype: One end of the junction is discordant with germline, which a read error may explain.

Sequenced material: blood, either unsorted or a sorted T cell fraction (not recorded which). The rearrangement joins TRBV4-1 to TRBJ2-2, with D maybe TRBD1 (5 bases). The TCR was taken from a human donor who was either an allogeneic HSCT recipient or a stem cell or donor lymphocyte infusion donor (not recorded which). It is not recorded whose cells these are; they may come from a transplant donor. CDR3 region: CASSGAGQLFF. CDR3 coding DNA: TGCGCCAGCAGCGGGGCCGGGCAGCTGTTTTTT.